A selection of T cell receptor beta chains follows, all from one sample in a study of cytomegalovirus exposure and HLA in healthy donors. Assay used: immunoSEQ multiplex PCR; TCRdb lists only in-frame clones, some missing. Among about 160,000 clones listed, about 79% were seen once. Sample: PBMCs. The receptors here all came from a woman in her 50s in good health and CMV-seropositive. Both conserved end residues are part of each CDR3. D genes are given only for firm matches. Clone sizes are given selectively: once, few, many, or a class where the clone is expanded.

d_call	j_call	clone_size	v_call	cdr3_nt	cdr3_aa
TRBD2	TRBJ2-2	-	TRBV2	TGTGCCAGCACGACTAGCGGGTCGATCCCCGGGGAGCTGTTTTTT	CASTTSGSIPGELFF
-	TRBJ2-3	-	TRBV27	TGTGCCAGCAGTCAGGGAGGGGGTGGCCCTACGCAGTATTTT	CASSQGGGGPTQYF
TRBD1	TRBJ2-1	-	TRBV19	TGTGCCAGTAGCGGATTCTTCGGACAGGGGTACTACAATGAGCAGTTCTTC	CASSGFFGQGYYNEQFF
-	TRBJ1-6	few	TRBV27	TGTGCCAGCAGTCAGCACACAGGTATAGGGAATTCACCCCTCCACTTT	CASSQHTGIGNSPLHF
TRBD1	TRBJ2-2	-	TRBV10-3	TGTGCCATCAGGGATCCGGGACAGGGCGGCACCGGGGAGCTGTTTTTT	CAIRDPGQGGTGELFF
TRBD1	TRBJ1-2	-	TRBV6-6	TGTGCCAGCAGTTACGAGGGACAGGGGACCTATGGCTACACCTTC	CASSYEGQGTYGYTF
-	TRBJ1-2	few	TRBV28	TGTGCCAGCAGTTTAACCGGTCTGGACAGCTATGGCTACACCTTC	CASSLTGLDSYGYTF
TRBD2	TRBJ2-7	once	TRBV11-1	TGTGCCAGCAGCCGGACTAGCGGGACATTCTACGAGCAGTACTTC	CASSRTSGTFYEQYF
TRBD2	TRBJ2-1	few	TRBV6-1	TGTGCCAGCAGTGAAGCAAGGCTAGCGGGAGGCCTTTACAATGAGCAGTTCTTC	CASSEARLAGGLYNEQFF
TRBD1	TRBJ1-1	-	TRBV18	TGTGCCAGCTCCCGACAGGGCGGGGAGAACACTGAAGCTTTCTTT	CASSRQGGENTEAFF
-	TRBJ1-1	once	TRBV25-1	TGTGCCAGCTCATTTAAGGACACAGCTTTCTTT	CASSFKDTAFF
-	TRBJ2-5	-	TRBV29-1	TGCAGCGTTTTAAGGGCCCGGGAGCAGTACTTC	CSVLRAREQYF
-	TRBJ2-1	-	TRBV21-1	TGTGCCAGCAGCAAAGTAGTGTCAGCGTCGCCGCCCTACAATGAGCAGTTCTTC	CASSKVVSASPPYNEQFF
-	TRBJ1-5	-	TRBV10-2	TGCGCCAGCAGTGAGTCGACTCTAGGAGGATGGCAGCCCCAGCATTTT	CASSESTLGGWQPQHF
-	TRBJ1-5	-	TRBV7-2	TGTGCCAGCAGCTTAGTTGACAGCCGCAATCAGCCCCAGCATTTT	CASSLVDSRNQPQHF
TRBD2	TRBJ2-5	-	TRBV18	TGTGCCAGCTCACCATTCGGGACTAGCGGGAGAAGAAAAGGAGAGACCCAGTACTTC	CASSPFGTSGRRKGETQYF
-	TRBJ1-5	-	TRBV15	TGTGCCACCAGCTACAACAGCAATCAGCCCCAGCATTTT	CATSYNSNQPQHF
-	TRBJ2-7	-	TRBV6-5	TGTGCCAGCAGTAGAGTCGGGGGTTACGAGCAGTACTTC	CASSRVGGYEQYF
-	TRBJ1-5	-	TRBV11-2	TGTGCCAGCAGCTTAGACGGAGGATCCAATCAGCCCCAGCATTTT	CASSLDGGSNQPQHF
TRBD2	TRBJ2-7	-	TRBV2	TGTGCCAGCAGTTTAGCGGGGGCCTCCTACGAGCAGTACTTC	CASSLAGASYEQYF
TRBD1	TRBJ1-2	-	TRBV4-1	TGCGCCAGCAGCCAAGAAAGGGCAGGGGGCGCCTATGGCTACACCTTC	CASSQERAGGAYGYTF
TRBD1	TRBJ1-4	once	TRBV7-9	TGTGCCAGCGCCGGACAGGGAGGGGAAAAACTGTTTTTT	CASAGQGGEKLFF
TRBD2	TRBJ2-7	-	TRBV10-3	TGTGCCATCAATAGCGGGAGGAGCTCCGAGCAGTACTTC	CAINSGRSSEQYF
-	TRBJ1-4	few	TRBV27	TGTGCCAGCAGTCAGAGGAGGTCTGCTCATGAAAAACTGTTTTTT	CASSQRRSAHEKLFF
TRBD2	TRBJ2-6	-	TRBV4-3	TGCGCCAGCAGCCAAGATGGGGCTAGCGGGGTTCTGCCCTCTGGGGCCAACGTCCTGACTTTC	CASSQDGASGVLPSGANVLTF
-	TRBJ1-5	-	TRBV7-2	TGTGCCAGCAGCTTTCAGGCGTACAATCAGCCCCAGCATTTT	CASSFQAYNQPQHF
-	TRBJ1-2	once	TRBV14	TGTGCCAGCAGCAAAGCGAACTATGGCTACACCTTC	CASSKANYGYTF
-	TRBJ2-1	few	TRBV7-9	TGTGCCAGCAGCTTAGCGCGGCTAGGTAGTACCAATGAGCAGTTCTTC	CASSLARLGSTNEQFF
-	TRBJ1-2	-	TRBV4-3	TGCGCCAGCAGCCAAGAGGGGAGCTATGGCTACACCTTC	CASSQEGSYGYTF
-	TRBJ1-1	-	TRBV7-2	TGTGCCAGCAGCCCAATCGGGGGGAGCACTGAAGCTTTCTTT	CASSPIGGSTEAFF
-	TRBJ1-3	once	TRBV5-5	TGTGCCAGCAGCTTCGCGCCGGGTCACGACTCTGGAAACACCATATATTTT	CASSFAPGHDSGNTIYF
TRBD2	TRBJ2-3	few	TRBV14	TGTGCCAGCAGCCAAGATCTTTTGCGGGGGGGAACAGATACGCAGTATTTT	CASSQDLLRGGTDTQYF
TRBD2	TRBJ2-1	once	TRBV2	TGTGCCAGCTTTAGCGGGGGGAGGAACAATGAGCAGTTCTTC	CASFSGGRNNEQFF
-	TRBJ2-1	few	TRBV6-6	TGTGCCAGCACTCAAACAGGGAACAATGAGCAGTTCTTC	CASTQTGNNEQFF
-	TRBJ2-7	-	TRBV7-9	TGTGCCAGCAGCCTTCAAGGGGGTTTGGGCTACGAGCAGTACTTC	CASSLQGGLGYEQYF
-	TRBJ2-7	-	TRBV4-2	TGTGCCAGCAGCCAAGAAAACGTAGCCTACGAGCAGTACTTC	CASSQENVAYEQYF
TRBD1	TRBJ1-1	-	TRBV13	TGTGCCAGCAGCTTATCTGGCAGGGGGGCTGAAGCTTTCTTT	CASSLSGRGAEAFF
-	TRBJ2-2	-	TRBV7-8	TGTGCCAGCAGCTTAGACTTCACCGGGGAGCTGTTTTTT	CASSLDFTGELFF
-	TRBJ1-1	few	TRBV7-9	TGTTCCAGCTGGGGCATGAACACTGAAGCTTTCTTT	CSSWGMNTEAFF
-	TRBJ1-4	many	TRBV4-2	TGTGCCAGCAGCCAGTTAACAGGGCTCACTAATGAAAAACTGTTTTTT	CASSQLTGLTNEKLFF
-	TRBJ1-2	-	TRBV7-9	TGTTCCAGCAGTTCACTCAACTATGGCTACACCTTC	CSSSSLNYGYTF
TRBD2	TRBJ2-1	-	TRBV5-6	TGTGCCAGCAGCTTGTGGAGCGGGGGCGCCTTGAATGAGCAGTTCTTC	CASSLWSGGALNEQFF
TRBD1	TRBJ2-7	-	TRBV9	TGTGCCAGCAGCATCCCCTACAGGGGGACAGGGTCCTACGAGCAGTACTTC	CASSIPYRGTGSYEQYF
-	TRBJ1-1	-	TRBV7-8	TGTGCCAGCAGCTCGGGACTTTATAACACTGAAGCTTTCTTT	CASSSGLYNTEAFF
TRBD1	TRBJ1-1	-	TRBV11-2	TGTGCCAGCACCCCGGACAGGGGGGGTACTGAAGCTTTCTTT	CASTPDRGGTEAFF
TRBD1	TRBJ1-2	-	TRBV11-2	TGTGCCACCGCTAAAAGAGTTGGACAGGATAACTATGGCTACACCTTC	CATAKRVGQDNYGYTF
-	TRBJ1-2	once	TRBV6-1	TGTGCCAGCAGTGAACGGATCCTACACTCACTGGGCGTTTACTATGGCTACACCTTC	CASSERILHSLGVYYGYTF
TRBD1	TRBJ1-2	-	TRBV6-5	TGTGCCAGCAGTTACTCTACAGGGGGAAACTATGGCTACACCTTC	CASSYSTGGNYGYTF
-	TRBJ2-2	-	TRBV9	TGTGCCAGCAGCGTAGCTGGGAGGCCCGGGGAGCTGTTTTTT	CASSVAGRPGELFF
TRBD2	TRBJ2-7	-	TRBV4-1	TGCGCCAGCAGCCAAGATCATTCTAGCGGGACCTACGAGCAGTACTTC	CASSQDHSSGTYEQYF
TRBD2	TRBJ2-7	-	TRBV6-5	TGTGCCAGCACTACACGACGGGGGCGGGGGGGCGAGCAGTACTTC	CASTTRRGRGGEQYF
-	TRBJ1-6	-	TRBV30	TGTGCCTGGAGTGTAGGCAGGGTGTACCAAAGCAATAATTCACCCCTCCACTTT	CAWSVGRVYQSNNSPLHF
TRBD1	TRBJ2-7	once	TRBV30	TGTGCCTGGAGTTGGCAGGGGGCCCACGAGCAGTACTTC	CAWSWQGAHEQYF
TRBD1	TRBJ1-4	-	TRBV5-5	TGTGCCAGCAGCCCGACAGGGCTTCTTAATGAAAAACTGTTTTTT	CASSPTGLLNEKLFF
TRBD2	TRBJ2-7	-	TRBV19	TGTGCCAGTAGTATAGTAGCGGGAGGGCCCTACGAGCAGTACTTC	CASSIVAGGPYEQYF